This passage covers 15 T cell receptor beta chains from one sample sequenced in a study of blood T cell repertoires in COVID-19. Data came from immunoSEQ multiplex PCR; TCRdb stores just in-frame clones and leaves some out. The table records 200,000 to 250,000 clones, approximately 87% of them present only once. Sequencing was carried out using peripheral blood. The receptors shown here come from a man in his sixties with acute or convalescent COVID-19.

A single count supports this clone. The chain combines TRBV27 with TRBJ2-1; the match to TRBD2 covers 13 bases. Germline V gives CDR1 MNHEY, CDR2 SMNVEV (reference sequence). This CDR3 is built from 16 residues. Trimming took 2 bases from V and 9 from J; bases not matched to a gene: 7. This chain's CDR3 is CASSLMGLAGLGEQFF. CDR3 sequence (DNA): TGTGCCAGCAGTTTAATGGGACTAGCGGGGCTGGGTGAGCAGTTCTTC.

The chain is built from TRBV6-1 and TRBJ1-1, with D perhaps TRBD1 (5 bases). The CDR3 length is 12 residues. Between the trimmed V and J ends, which lost 3 bases and 11 bases, there was a span of 13 bases. CDR1 is MNHNS, CDR2 SASEGT, per germline. Here the CDR3 DNA reads TGTGCCAGCAGTGAGCGGGGAGGGACGGCTTTCTTT. Encoded protein: CASSERGGTAFF.

V usage is TRBV6-1 and J usage is TRBJ1-5, with D unresolved. Per the germline V gene, CDR1 is MNHNS and CDR2 is SASEGT. V dropped 1 base and J dropped 0 bases, with 7 bases sitting between them. The CDR3 sequence is 15 residues long. The DNA for the CDR3 is TGTGCCAGCAGTGAAGGACTCCTTAGCAATCAGCCCCAGCATTTT. Protein: CASSEGLLSNQPQHF.

This chain joins TRBV7-9 and TRBJ1-2, with TRBD1 as a possible D gene (6 bases). The V end lost 6 bases, the J end lost 6 bases, and 17 bases lay between the germline ends. This CDR3 is 14 amino acids long. The germline V gene encodes CDR1 SEHNR and CDR2 FQNEAQ (reference sequence). CDR3 region: CASSPGDGGNGYTF. The CDR3 region has the DNA TGTGCCAGCAGTCCAGGGGATGGCGGTAATGGCTACACCTTC.

This chain uses TRBV5-1 with TRBJ2-5, with 12 nucleotides matching TRBD2. Germline V gene data show CDR1 as SGHRS and CDR2 as YFSETQ. V shed 4 bases, J shed 5 bases, and the junction held 9 bases outside the gene matches. The CDR3 runs to 16 residues. CDR3 nucleotide sequence: TGCGCCAGCAGCAAAAGACTAGCGGGAGATGTGGAGACCCAGTACTTC. It translates to CASSKRLAGDVETQYF.

This clone appeared once. This chain joins TRBV10-3 and TRBJ1-1; D unclear. V lost 10 bases, J lost 3 bases, and 18 bases lay in between. This CDR3 is built from 14 residues. Germline CDR1 and CDR2: ENHRY and SYGVKD. The CDR3 DNA is TGTGCCACGTCCCCGAGGCAAGAAGACACTGAAGCTTTCTTT. Translated: CATSPRQEDTEAFF.

The chain couples TRBV18 to TRBJ2-7; 9 nucleotides match TRBD2. CDR3 length: 18 amino acids. Per germline, CDR1 KGHSH and CDR2 LQKENI. With 2 bases clipped from V and 2 bases from J, the junction kept 13 bases outside the gene matches. CDR3 residues: CASSPGGLAGLSPYEQYF. The CDR3 DNA reads as TGTGCCAGCTCACCAGGGGGGCTAGCGGGACTTAGCCCCTACGAGCAGTACTTC. Looking up the rest from reference TRBV18 and TRBJ2-7 gives the full variable domain: NAGVMQNPRHLVRRRGQEARLRCSPMKGHSHVYWYRQLPEEGLKFMVYLQKENIIDESGMPKERFSAEFPKEGPSILRIQQVVRGDSAAYFCASSPGGLAGLSPYEQYFGPGTRLTVT.

The gene calls are TRBV9 and TRBJ1-2, with D possibly matching TRBD1 (6 bases). The germline V gene encodes CDR1 SGDLS and CDR2 YYNGEE. The CDR3 contains 13 residues. The V end lost 4 bases, the J end lost 6 bases, and 13 bases lay between the germline ends. In DNA form, the CDR3 reads TGTGCCAGCAGCCCTAGGACAGAAGATGGCTACACCTTC. Its translation: CASSPRTEDGYTF.

This rearrangement joins TRBV29-1 to TRBJ1-1; 7 nucleotides align to TRBD1. J was trimmed by 3 bases and V by 6 bases; bases with no gene match: 10. The CDR3 is 14 residues long. Germline CDR1 SQVTM, CDR2 ANQGSEA. CDR3 DNA sequence: TGCAGCGTCAAACTCGACAGGGAGCACACTGAAGCTTTCTTT. It codes for CSVKLDREHTEAFF.

The rearrangement links TRBV7-2 to TRBJ1-2; 8 bases match TRBD1. V lost 7 bases and J lost 8; bases outside the gene matches: 18. CDR1 is SGHTA and CDR2 is FQGNSA in the germline V gene. The CDR3 is 16 residues long. Here the CDR3 reads CASTTHTGGQGEGYTF. The CDR3 bases are TGTGCCAGCACCACCCACACTGGCGGACAGGGTGAGGGCTACACCTTC.

This clone is a singleton in its sample. This chain links TRBV27 with TRBJ2-2; 8 bases match TRBD2. V lost 5 bases and J lost 5; bases outside the gene matches: 7. Per germline, CDR1 MNHEY and CDR2 SMNVEV (reference sequence). The CDR3 is 15 amino acids. CDR3 bases: TGTGCCAGCAGTAGAGTAGCGGGACGAACCGGGGAGCTGTTTTTT. This codes for CASSRVAGRTGELFF.

This clone has only one observation. The chain carries TRBV5-5 and TRBJ1-6, with 8 bases aligning to TRBD1. Germline trimming cut 4 bases from V and 4 bases from J; bases unmatched to any gene: 13. The CDR3 is made up of 18 amino acids. Germline V gene lookup returns CDR1 SGHKS and CDR2 YYEKEE (reference sequence). CDR3 protein: CASSLGQGWREYNSPLHF. The CDR3 DNA follows: TGTGCCAGCAGCCTCGGACAGGGTTGGAGGGAATATAATTCACCCCTCCACTTT. The variable domain in full, completed from reference TRBV5-5 and TRBJ1-6, reads DAGVTQSPTHLIKTRGQQVTLRCSPISGHKSVSWYQQVLGQGPQFIFQYYEKEERGRGNFPDRFSARQFPNYSSELNVNALLLGDSALYLCASSLGQGWREYNSPLHFGNGTRLTVT.

The gene calls are TRBV3-1 (or the pseudogene TRBV3-2) and TRBJ1-2; possible D gene TRBD1, 6 bases. The V and J ends lost 0 bases and 8 bases respectively, with 16 bases between them. This CDR3 has 15 amino acids. Germline V lookup: CDR1 LGHDT, CDR2 YNNKEL (reference sequence). The CDR3 bases are TGTGCCAGCAGCCAAGATCTAACAGGGAGCGAAGGCTACACCTTC. It yields the protein CASSQDLTGSEGYTF.

The rearrangement joins TRBV5-1 to TRBJ2-7; D remains ambiguous. CDR1 is SGHRS and CDR2 is YFSETQ in the germline V gene. The ends were cut back, 1 base at V and 4 bases at J, with 9 bases in the middle. The CDR3 sequence is 13 residues long. CDR3 loop: CASSLRLNYEQYF. In DNA, the CDR3 is TGCGCCAGCAGCTTGAGACTGAATTACGAGCAGTACTTC.

The rearrangement uses TRBV4-3 and TRBJ2-2; the match to TRBD1 covers 7 bases. CDR1 LGHNA and CDR2 YSLEER come from the germline V gene. The CDR3 length is 16 residues. V lost 4 bases, J lost 6 bases, and 11 bases stayed unmatched. The CDR3 spells CASSPRGGARAGELFF. CDR3 DNA sequence: TGCGCCAGCAGCCCAAGAGGGGGCGCTCGGGCCGGGGAGCTGTTTTTT.